The clone carrying this TCR beta chain was observed at least ten times. This sample is drawn from a study of T cells in Graves' hyperthyroidism and ophthalmopathy. Germline assignment: CDR1 SGHNT and CDR2 YENEEA. Losses at the gene ends were 5 bases for V and 3 bases for J; bases not matched to a gene: 18. The CDR3 is 18 amino acids. RNA transcripts served as the template for amplifying TCR beta CDR3 regions. Initially, a first-round RT-PCR of the TCR CDR3 employed the HTBI primer set. TCRdb analysed the multiplex PCR reads with MiXCR anew, one entry per CDR3 protein. The sample comprises some 400,000 distinct CDR3 sequences, 13% of which are singletons, and 20% rests with the top ten.

This TCR derives from a man between 25 and 39 years old with Graves' hyperthyroidism that later progressed to Graves' ophthalmopathy. The sample was blood. The chain links TRBV11-3 to TRBJ2-7; TRBD1 matches at 8 bases. The CDR3 bases are TGTGCCAGCAGCGTGAGCTACCCCTGGGGGACAGGCGGCTACGAGCAGTACTTC. Residues: CASSVSYPWGTGGYEQYF.